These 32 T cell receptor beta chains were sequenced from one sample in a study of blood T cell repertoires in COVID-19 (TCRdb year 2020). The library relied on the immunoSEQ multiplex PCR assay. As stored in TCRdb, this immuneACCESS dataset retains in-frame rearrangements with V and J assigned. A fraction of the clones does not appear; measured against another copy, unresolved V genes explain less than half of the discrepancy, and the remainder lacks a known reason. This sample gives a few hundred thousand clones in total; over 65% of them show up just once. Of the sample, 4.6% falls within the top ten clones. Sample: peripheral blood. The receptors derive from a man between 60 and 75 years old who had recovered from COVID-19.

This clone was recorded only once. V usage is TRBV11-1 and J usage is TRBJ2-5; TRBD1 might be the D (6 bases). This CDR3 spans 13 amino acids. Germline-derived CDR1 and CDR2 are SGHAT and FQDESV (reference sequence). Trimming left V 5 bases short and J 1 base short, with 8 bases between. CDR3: CASSATGQETQYF. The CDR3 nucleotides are TGTGCCAGCAGCGCGACAGGCCAAGAGACCCAGTACTTC.

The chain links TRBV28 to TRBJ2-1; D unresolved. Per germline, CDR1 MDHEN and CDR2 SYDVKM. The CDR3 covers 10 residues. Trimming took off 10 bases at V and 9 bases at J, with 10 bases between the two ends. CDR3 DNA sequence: TGTGCCACTAGGTCCGGTGAGCAGTTCTTC. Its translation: CATRSGEQFF. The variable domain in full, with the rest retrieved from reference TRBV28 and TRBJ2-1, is DVKVTQSSRYLVKRTGEKVFLECVQDMDHENMFWYRQDPGLGLRLIYFSYDVKMKEKGDIPEGYSVSREKKERFSLILESASTNQTSMYLCATRSGEQFFGPGTRLTVL.

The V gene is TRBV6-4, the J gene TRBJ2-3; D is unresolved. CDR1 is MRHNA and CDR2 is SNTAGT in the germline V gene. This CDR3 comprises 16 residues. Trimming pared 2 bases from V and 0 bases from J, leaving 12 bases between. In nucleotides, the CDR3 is TGTGCCAGCAGTGACGTCCCCCTCACTAGCACAGATACGCAGTATTTT. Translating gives CASSDVPLTSTDTQYF.

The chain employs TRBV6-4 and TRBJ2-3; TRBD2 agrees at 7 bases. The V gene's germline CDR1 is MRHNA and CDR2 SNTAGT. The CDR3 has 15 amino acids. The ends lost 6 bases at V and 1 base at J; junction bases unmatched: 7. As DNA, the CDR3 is TGTGCCAGCAGCCGTGGCAGCGGGGGCACAGATACGCAGTATTTT. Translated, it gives CASSRGSGGTDTQYF.

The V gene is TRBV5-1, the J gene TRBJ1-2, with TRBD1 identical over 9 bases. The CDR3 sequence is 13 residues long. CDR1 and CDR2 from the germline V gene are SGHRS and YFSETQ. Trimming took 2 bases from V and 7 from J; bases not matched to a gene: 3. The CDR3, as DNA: TGCGCCAGCAGCTTACAGGGGGCTGTTGGCTACACCTTC. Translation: CASSLQGAVGYTF.

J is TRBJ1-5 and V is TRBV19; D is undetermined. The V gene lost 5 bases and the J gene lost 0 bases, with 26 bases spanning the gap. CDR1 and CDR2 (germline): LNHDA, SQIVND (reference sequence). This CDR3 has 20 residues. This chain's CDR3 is CASSSPVVGSRIYSNQPQHF. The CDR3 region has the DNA TGTGCCAGTAGTTCCCCGGTCGTAGGGAGCCGAATATATAGCAATCAGCCCCAGCATTTT. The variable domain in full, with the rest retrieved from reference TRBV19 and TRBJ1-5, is DGGITQSPKYLFRKEGQNVTLSCEQNLNHDAMYWYRQDPGQGLRLIYYSQIVNDFQKGDIAEGYSVSREKKESFPLTVTSAQKNPTAFYLCASSSPVVGSRIYSNQPQHFGDGTRLSIL.

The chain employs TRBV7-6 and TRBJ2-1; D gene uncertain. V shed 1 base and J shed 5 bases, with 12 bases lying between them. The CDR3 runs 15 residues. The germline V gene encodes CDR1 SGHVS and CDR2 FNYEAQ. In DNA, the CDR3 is TGTGCCAGCAGCTTAGTGGCAGGCCGAAACAATGAGCAGTTCTTC. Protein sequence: CASSLVAGRNNEQFF.

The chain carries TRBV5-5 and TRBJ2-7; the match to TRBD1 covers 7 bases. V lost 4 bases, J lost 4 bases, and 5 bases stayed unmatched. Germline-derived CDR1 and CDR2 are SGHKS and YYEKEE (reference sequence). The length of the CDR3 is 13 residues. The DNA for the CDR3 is TGTGCCAGCAGCATACAGGGGCTGTACGAGCAGTACTTC. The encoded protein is CASSIQGLYEQYF.

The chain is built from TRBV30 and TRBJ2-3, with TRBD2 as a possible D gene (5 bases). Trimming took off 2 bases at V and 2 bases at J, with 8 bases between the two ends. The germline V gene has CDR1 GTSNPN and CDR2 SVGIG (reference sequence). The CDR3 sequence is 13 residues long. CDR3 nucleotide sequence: TGTGCCTGGAGTACGGGAACCACAGATACGCAGTATTTT. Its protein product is CAWSTGTTDTQYF.

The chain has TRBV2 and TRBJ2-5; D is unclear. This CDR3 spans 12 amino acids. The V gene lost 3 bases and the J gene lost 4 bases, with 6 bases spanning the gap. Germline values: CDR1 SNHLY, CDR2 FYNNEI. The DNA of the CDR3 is TGTGCCAGCAGTGAGGCTGGAGAGACCCAGTACTTC. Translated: CASSEAGETQYF.

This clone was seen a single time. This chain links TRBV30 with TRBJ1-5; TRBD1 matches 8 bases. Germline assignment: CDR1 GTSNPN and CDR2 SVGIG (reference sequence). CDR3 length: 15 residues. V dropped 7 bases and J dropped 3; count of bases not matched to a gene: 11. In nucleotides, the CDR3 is TGTGCCTTCACCCCCGGGACAGGACACAATCAGCCCCAGCATTTT. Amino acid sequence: CAFTPGTGHNQPQHF.

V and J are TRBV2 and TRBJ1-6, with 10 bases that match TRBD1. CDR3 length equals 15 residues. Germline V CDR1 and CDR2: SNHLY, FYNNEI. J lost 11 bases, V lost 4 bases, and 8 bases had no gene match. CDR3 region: CASSGGQGVMAPLHF. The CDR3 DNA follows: TGTGCCAGCAGTGGCGGACAGGGGGTTATGGCACCCCTCCACTTT.

The CDR3 spells CASSQLPANTGELFF. The CDR3 DNA reads as TGTGCCAGCAGCCAACTTCCTGCGAACACCGGGGAGCTGTTTTTT. V usage is TRBV4-2 and J usage is TRBJ2-2; no definite D call. The CDR3 runs 15 residues. Germline CDR1 is LGHNA and CDR2 is YNFKEQ. Trimming removed 2 bases from V and 0 bases from J, with 7 bases in between.

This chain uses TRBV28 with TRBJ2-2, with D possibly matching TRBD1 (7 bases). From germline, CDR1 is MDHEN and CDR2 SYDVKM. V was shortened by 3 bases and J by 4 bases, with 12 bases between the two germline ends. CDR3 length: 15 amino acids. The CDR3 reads CASSLRQGGTGELFF. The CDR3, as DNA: TGTGCCAGCAGTTTGAGGCAGGGGGGCACCGGGGAGCTGTTTTTT.

The CDR3 loop is CASSAREPRRHEAFF. CDR3 sequence (DNA): TGTGCCAGTAGTGCCAGGGAACCTCGTAGACATGAAGCTTTCTTT. This chain uses TRBV19 with TRBJ1-1, with D perhaps matching TRBD1 (5 bases). V was shortened by 5 bases and J by 7 bases, with 20 bases between the two germline ends. The CDR3 loop spans 15 amino acids. The germline V gene has CDR1 LNHDA and CDR2 SQIVND (reference sequence).

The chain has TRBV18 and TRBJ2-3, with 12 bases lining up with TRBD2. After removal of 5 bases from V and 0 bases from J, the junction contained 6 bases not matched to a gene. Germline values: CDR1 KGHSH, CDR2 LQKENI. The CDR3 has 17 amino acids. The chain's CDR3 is CASSELAGGRSTDTQYF. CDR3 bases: TGTGCCAGCTCAGAACTAGCGGGGGGCAGAAGCACAGATACGCAGTATTTT.

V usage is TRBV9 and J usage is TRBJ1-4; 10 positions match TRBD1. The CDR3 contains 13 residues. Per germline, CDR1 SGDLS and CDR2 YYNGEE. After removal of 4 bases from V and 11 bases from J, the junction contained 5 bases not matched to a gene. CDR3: CASSLRDRGKLFF. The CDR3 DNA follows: TGTGCCAGCAGCCTCCGGGACAGGGGTAAACTGTTTTTT.

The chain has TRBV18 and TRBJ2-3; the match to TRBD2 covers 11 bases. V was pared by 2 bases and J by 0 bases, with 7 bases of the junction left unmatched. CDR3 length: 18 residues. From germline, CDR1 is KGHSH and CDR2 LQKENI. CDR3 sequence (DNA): TGTGCCAGCTCACCAATTCGAATAGCGGGGGGGAGCACAGATACGCAGTATTTT. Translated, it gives CASSPIRIAGGSTDTQYF.

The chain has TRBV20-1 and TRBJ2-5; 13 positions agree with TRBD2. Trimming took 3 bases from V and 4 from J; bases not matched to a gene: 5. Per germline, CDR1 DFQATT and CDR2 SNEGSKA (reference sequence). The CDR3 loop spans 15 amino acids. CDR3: CSASQLAGGPETQYF. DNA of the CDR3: TGCAGTGCTAGTCAACTAGCGGGGGGGCCAGAGACCCAGTACTTC.

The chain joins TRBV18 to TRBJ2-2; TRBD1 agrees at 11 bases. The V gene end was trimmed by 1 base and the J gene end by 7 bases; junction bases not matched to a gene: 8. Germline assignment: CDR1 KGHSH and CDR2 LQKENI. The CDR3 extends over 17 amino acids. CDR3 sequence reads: CASSPLGQGARGGELFF. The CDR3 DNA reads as TGTGCCAGCTCACCACTCGGACAGGGGGCTCGTGGCGGGGAGCTGTTTTTT.

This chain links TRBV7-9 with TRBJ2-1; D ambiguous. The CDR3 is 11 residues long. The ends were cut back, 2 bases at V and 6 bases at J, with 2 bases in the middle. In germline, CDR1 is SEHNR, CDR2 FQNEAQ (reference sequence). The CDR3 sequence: CASSLLNEQFF. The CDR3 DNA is TGTGCCAGCAGCTTACTCAATGAGCAGTTCTTC.

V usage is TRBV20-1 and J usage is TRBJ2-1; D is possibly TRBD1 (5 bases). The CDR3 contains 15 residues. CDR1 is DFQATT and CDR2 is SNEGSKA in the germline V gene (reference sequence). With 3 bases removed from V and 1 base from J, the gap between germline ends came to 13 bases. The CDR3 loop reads CSASKGLLSYNEQFF. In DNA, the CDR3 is TGCAGTGCTAGTAAGGGGCTCTTGTCCTACAATGAGCAGTTCTTC.

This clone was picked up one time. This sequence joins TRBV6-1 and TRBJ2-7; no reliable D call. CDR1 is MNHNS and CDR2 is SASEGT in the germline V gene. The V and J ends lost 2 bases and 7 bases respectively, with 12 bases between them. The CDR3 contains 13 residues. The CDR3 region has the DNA TGTGCCAGCAGTGAACGGAGAGTGGAAGAGCAGTACTTC. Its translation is CASSERRVEEQYF.

The CDR3 protein is CASSPQGIYGYTF. The DNA of the CDR3 is TGTGCCAGCAGCCCACAGGGAATCTATGGCTACACCTTC. The chain joins TRBV7-9 to TRBJ1-2; weak D call: TRBD1 (6 bases). The V end was cut by 5 bases, the J end by 4 bases, with 11 bases between. CDR3 length: 13 residues. Germline V gene lookup returns CDR1 SEHNR and CDR2 FQNEAQ (reference sequence).

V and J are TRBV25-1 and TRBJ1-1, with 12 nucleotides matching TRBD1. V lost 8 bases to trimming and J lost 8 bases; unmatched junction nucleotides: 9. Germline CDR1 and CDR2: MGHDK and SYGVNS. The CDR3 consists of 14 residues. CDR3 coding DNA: TGTGCCAGCCGGGGACAGGGGGCTAGCTTGGAAGCTTTCTTT. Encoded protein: CASRGQGASLEAFF.

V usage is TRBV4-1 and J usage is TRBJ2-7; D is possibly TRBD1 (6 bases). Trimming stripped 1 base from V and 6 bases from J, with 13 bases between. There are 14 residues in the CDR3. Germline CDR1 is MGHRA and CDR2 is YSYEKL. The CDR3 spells CASSQADSLPEQYF. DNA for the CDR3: TGCGCCAGCAGCCAAGCGGACAGCCTCCCCGAGCAGTACTTC.

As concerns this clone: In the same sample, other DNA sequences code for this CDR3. The CDR3 DNA is TGTGCCAGCAGCTTGGGACAGACGAACACCGGGGAGCTGTTTTTT. The encoded protein is CASSLGQTNTGELFF. The V gene is TRBV7-9, the J gene TRBJ2-2; 7 positions agree with TRBD1. V dropped 3 bases and J dropped 0; count of bases not matched to a gene: 1. Germline V gene sequence: CDR1 SEHNR, CDR2 FQNEAQ (reference sequence). This CDR3 region has 15 residues.

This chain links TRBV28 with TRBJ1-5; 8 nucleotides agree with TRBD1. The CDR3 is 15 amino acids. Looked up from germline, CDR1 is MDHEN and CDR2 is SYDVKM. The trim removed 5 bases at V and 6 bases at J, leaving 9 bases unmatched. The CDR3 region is CASSPTDRVVQPQHF. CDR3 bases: TGTGCCAGCAGTCCCACGGACAGGGTCGTTCAGCCCCAGCATTTT.

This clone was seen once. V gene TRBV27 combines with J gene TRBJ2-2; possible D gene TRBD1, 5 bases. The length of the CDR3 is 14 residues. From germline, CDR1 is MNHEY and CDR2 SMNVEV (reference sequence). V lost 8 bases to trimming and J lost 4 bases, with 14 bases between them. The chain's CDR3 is CASFKYQGTGELFF. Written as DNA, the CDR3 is TGTGCCAGCTTCAAATATCAGGGCACCGGGGAGCTGTTTTTT.

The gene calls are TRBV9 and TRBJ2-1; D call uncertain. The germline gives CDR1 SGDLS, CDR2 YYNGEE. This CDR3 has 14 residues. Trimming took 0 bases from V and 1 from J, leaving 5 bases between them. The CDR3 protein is CASSVARSYNEQFF. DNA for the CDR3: TGTGCCAGCAGCGTAGCGAGATCCTACAATGAGCAGTTCTTC.

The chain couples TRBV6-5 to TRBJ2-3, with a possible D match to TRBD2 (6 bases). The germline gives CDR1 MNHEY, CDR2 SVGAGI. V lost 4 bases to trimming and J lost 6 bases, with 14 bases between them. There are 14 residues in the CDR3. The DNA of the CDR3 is TGTGCCAGCAGTTCTCTGACTAGAACTGATACGCAGTATTTT. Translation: CASSSLTRTDTQYF.

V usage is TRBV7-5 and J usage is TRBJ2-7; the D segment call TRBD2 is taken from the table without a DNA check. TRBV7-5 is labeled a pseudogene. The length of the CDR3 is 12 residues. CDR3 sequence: CVRNLLAYEQYF. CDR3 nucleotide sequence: TGTGTCAGAAACCTACTAGCCTACGAGCAGTACTTC.